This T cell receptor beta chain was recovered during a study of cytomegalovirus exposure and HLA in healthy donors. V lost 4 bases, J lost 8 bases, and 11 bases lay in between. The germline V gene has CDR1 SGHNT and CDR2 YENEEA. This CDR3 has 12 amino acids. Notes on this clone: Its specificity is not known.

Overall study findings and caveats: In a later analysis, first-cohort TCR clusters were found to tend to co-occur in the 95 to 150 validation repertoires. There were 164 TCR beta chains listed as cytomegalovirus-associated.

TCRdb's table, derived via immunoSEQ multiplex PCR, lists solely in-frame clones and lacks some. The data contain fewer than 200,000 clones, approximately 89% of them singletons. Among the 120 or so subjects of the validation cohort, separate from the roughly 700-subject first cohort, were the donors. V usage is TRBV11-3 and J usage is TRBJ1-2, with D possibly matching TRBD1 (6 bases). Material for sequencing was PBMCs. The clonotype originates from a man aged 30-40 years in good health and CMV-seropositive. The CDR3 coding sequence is TGTGCCAGCAGCTCGGACAGAGACGGCTACACCTTC. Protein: CASSSDRDGYTF.